This passage covers 28 T cell receptor beta chains from one sample sequenced in a study of blood T cell repertoires in COVID-19. Repertoires were generated with immunoSEQ multiplex PCR, while TCRdb's copy carries only in-frame clones and drops some. The sample shows approximately 350,000 clones, roughly 90% of them seen only once. Sequences were obtained from peripheral blood. The origin of the receptors is a man aged 35-49 years with acute or convalescent COVID-19.

J is TRBJ1-1 and V is TRBV28; D may be TRBD1 (6 bases). There are 13 residues in the CDR3. Deletions cut 2 bases from V and 6 bases from J, with 10 bases between. Germline CDR1 reads MDHEN; CDR2 reads SYDVKM. CDR3: CASSLKAGAEAFF. As DNA, the CDR3 is TGTGCCAGCAGTTTAAAGGCAGGGGCTGAAGCTTTCTTT. The full variable domain, with the rest looked up from reference TRBV28 and TRBJ1-1, is DVKVTQSSRYLVKRTGEKVFLECVQDMDHENMFWYRQDPGLGLRLIYFSYDVKMKEKGDIPEGYSVSREKKERFSLILESASTNQTSMYLCASSLKAGAEAFFGQGTRLTVV.

A few counts support this clone. The V call is TRBV2, the J call TRBJ1-2; 7 nucleotides agree with TRBD1. Per the germline V gene, CDR1 is SNHLY and CDR2 is FYNNEI. The CDR3 is 13 residues long. V was clipped by 10 bases and J by 0 bases; unmatched bases: 5. This CDR3 reads CATRTGANYGYTF. CDR3 nucleotides: TGTGCCACCAGGACAGGAGCTAACTATGGCTACACCTTC.

This rearrangement joins TRBV12-3 or TRBV12-4 to TRBJ1-2; no definite D call. The CDR3 contains 13 residues. Trimming shortened V by 5 bases and J by 1 base, and 8 bases separated the two germline ends. CDR3 protein: CASSPTHNYGYTF. The CDR3 DNA reads as TGTGCCAGCAGTCCGACTCATAACTATGGCTACACCTTC.

V is TRBV27 and J is TRBJ1-5, with D uncertain. Germline-derived CDR1 and CDR2 are MNHEY and SMNVEV (reference sequence). The CDR3 has 13 amino acids. Between the trimmed V and J ends, which lost 1 base and 5 bases, there was a span of 6 bases. CDR3 sequence (DNA): TGTGCCAGCAGTTTATTCCCCTATCAGCCCCAGCATTTT. Residues: CASSLFPYQPQHF.

The rearrangement uses TRBV7-3 and TRBJ1-1; perhaps TRBD1 as D (6 bases). V was pared by 2 bases and J by 1 base, with 8 bases between. The CDR3 totals 14 residues. Germline-derived CDR1 and CDR2 are SGHTA and FQGTGA. The DNA of the CDR3 is TGTGCCAGCAGCTTACTAGGGGGGAACACTGAAGCTTTCTTT. It specifies CASSLLGGNTEAFF.

The chain uses TRBV5-1 and TRBJ1-3; 8 positions match TRBD1. CDR1 and CDR2 from the germline V gene are SGHRS and YFSETQ. The length of the CDR3 is 15 residues. Trimming took 0 bases from V and 3 from J; bases not matched to a gene: 2. CDR3 amino acids: CASSLDRGYGNTIYF. CDR3 coding DNA: TGCGCCAGCAGCTTGGACAGGGGGTATGGAAACACCATATATTTT.

The chain combines TRBV5-1 with TRBJ2-5; D may be TRBD1 (6 bases). The V gene's germline CDR1 is SGHRS and CDR2 YFSETQ. Deletions cut 5 bases from V and 5 bases from J, with 13 bases between. This CDR3 is 13 amino acids long. The CDR3 is CASRPDRIETQYF. CDR3 coding DNA: TGCGCCAGCAGACCTGACAGGATTGAGACCCAGTACTTC. Full variable domain (rest looked up from reference TRBV5-1 and TRBJ2-5): KAGVTQTPRYLIKTRGQQVTLSCSPISGHRSVSWYQQTPGQGLQFLFEYFSETQRNKGNFPGRFSGRQFSNSRSEMNVSTLELGDSALYLCASRPDRIETQYFGPGTRLLVL.

The chain employs TRBV6-9 and TRBJ1-5; no reliable D call. This CDR3 is built from 14 residues. Germline V gives CDR1 MNHGY, CDR2 SVAAGI. V dropped 4 bases and J dropped 4 bases, with 11 bases sitting between them. The CDR3 DNA follows: TGTGCCAGCAGTTCGGGTCGGAGTAATCAGCCCCAGCATTTT. This encodes CASSSGRSNQPQHF.

The chain couples TRBV28 to TRBJ2-2; 7 nucleotides agree with TRBD2. V was clipped by 5 bases and J by 4 bases; unmatched bases: 10. The CDR3 extends over 16 amino acids. Germline V CDR1 and CDR2: MDHEN, SYDVKM. For the CDR3, the DNA is TGTGCCAGCAGTATGGGAGGGGTTTTGGGCACCGGGGAGCTGTTTTTT. Protein product: CASSMGGVLGTGELFF.

In this sample, this clone turned up once. The CDR3, as DNA: TGTGCCAGCAGGGACAGGACGAACACTGAAGCTTTCTTT. Amino acid sequence: CASRDRTNTEAFF. The rearrangement links TRBV2 to TRBJ1-1; 7 nucleotides agree with TRBD1. The V segment lost 6 bases and the J segment 1 base; nucleotides outside the gene matches: 2. The germline V gene has CDR1 SNHLY and CDR2 FYNNEI. The length of the CDR3 is 13 residues.

V is TRBV6-5 and J is TRBJ2-3; TRBD1 matches at 8 bases. This CDR3 comprises 15 residues. Germline V gene data show CDR1 as MNHEY and CDR2 as SVGAGI. The J segment lost 1 base and the V segment lost 2 bases, leaving 2 bases of the junction unmatched. In DNA form, the CDR3 reads TGTGCCAGCAGTTACGAGACAGGGGGCACAGATACGCAGTATTTT. Protein product: CASSYETGGTDTQYF.

This clone has just a few counts. This rearrangement joins TRBV12-3 or TRBV12-4 to TRBJ1-4, with D possibly TRBD1 on 5 matching bases. With 8 bases removed from V and 3 bases from J, the gap between germline ends came to 10 bases. The CDR3 sequence is 13 residues long. CDR3 amino acids: CASRGFSNEKLFF. Written as DNA, the CDR3 is TGTGCCAGCCGGGGGTTCTCTAATGAAAAACTGTTTTTT.

The chain is built from TRBV18 and TRBJ1-2; TRBD1 aligns across 7 bases. V shed 6 bases and J 5 bases; nucleotides not matched to a gene: 12. The CDR3 totals 15 residues. Germline V gene lookup returns CDR1 KGHSH and CDR2 LQKENI. CDR3 nucleotide sequence: TGTGCCAGCTCCGATCCAGGGGGGTCCTATTATGGCTACACCTTC. This codes for CASSDPGGSYYGYTF.

The chain uses TRBV28 and TRBJ2-1; 9 bases match TRBD1. Germline trimming cut 5 bases from V and 6 bases from J; bases unmatched to any gene: 8. Germline lookup yields CDR1 MDHEN and CDR2 SYDVKM. This CDR3 spans 15 amino acids. The CDR3 DNA follows: TGTGCCAGCAGTACCTCGGGACAGGGTCTCAATGAGCAGTTCTTC. It is translated as CASSTSGQGLNEQFF.

The CDR3 loop reads CASSRGGVWGNEQFF. The CDR3 DNA follows: TGTGCCAGCAGCCGCGGGGGTGTCTGGGGCAATGAGCAGTTCTTC. The chain joins TRBV3-1 (or the pseudogene TRBV3-2) to TRBJ2-1, with 7 positions matching TRBD2. The V gene end was trimmed by 4 bases and the J gene end by 6 bases; junction bases not matched to a gene: 9. The CDR3 spans 15 residues. Germline V gene sequence: CDR1 LGHDT, CDR2 YNNKEL (reference sequence).

The chain links TRBV7-2 to TRBJ1-1, with 8 bases lining up with TRBD1. Germline V gene data show CDR1 as SGHTA and CDR2 as FQGNSA. This CDR3 contains 14 residues. The V and J ends lost 5 bases and 3 bases, in that order; junction bases with no gene match: 5. The chain's CDR3 is CASSIQGAHTEAFF. In DNA form, the CDR3 reads TGTGCCAGCAGCATTCAGGGGGCGCACACTGAAGCTTTCTTT. Supplemented by reference TRBV7-2 and TRBJ1-1, the full variable domain reads GAGVSQSPSNKVTEKGKDVELRCDPISGHTALYWYRQSLGQGLEFLIYFQGNSAPDKSGLPSDRFSAERTGGSVSTLTIQRTQQEDSAVYLCASSIQGAHTEAFFGQGTRLTVV.

In its sample, this clone was seen once. The rearrangement joins TRBV10-3 to TRBJ1-1; TRBD1 agrees at 11 bases. The germline gives CDR1 ENHRY, CDR2 SYGVKD. The CDR3 loop spans 13 amino acids. V lost 10 bases to trimming and J lost 4 bases; unmatched junction nucleotides: 5. The CDR3 nucleotides are TGTGCCACAACTGGGACAGGGGGCACTGAAGCTTTCTTT. Translating it yields CATTGTGGTEAFF.

This clone has just one count. The chain combines TRBV5-1 with TRBJ2-1; D is possibly TRBD1 (6 bases). The V end was cut by 0 bases, the J end by 0 bases, with 10 bases between. Germline loops: CDR1 SGHRS, CDR2 YFSETQ. This CDR3 region has 16 residues. The CDR3 sequence is CASSLVATGSYNEQFF. For the CDR3, the DNA is TGCGCCAGCAGCTTGGTTGCGACAGGCTCCTACAATGAGCAGTTCTTC.

The chain couples TRBV7-2 to TRBJ1-3; D call uncertain. CDR3 size: 14 residues. The V end lost 5 bases, the J end lost 1 base, and 9 bases lay between the germline ends. Germline CDR1 is SGHTA and CDR2 is FQGNSA. The DNA for the CDR3 is TGTGCCAGCAGCCCGGACTTTTCTGGAAACACCATATATTTT. Its protein product is CASSPDFSGNTIYF.

CDR3 DNA sequence: TGTGCCAGCAGCTTAGGAACTAGGTCGGGTGAGCAGTTCTTC. It specifies CASSLGTRSGEQFF. The chain combines TRBV7-2 with TRBJ2-1; TRBD2 might be the D (5 bases). Trimming cost V 1 base and J 9 bases, with 13 bases left between them. The CDR3 covers 14 residues. Germline V gene lookup returns CDR1 SGHTA and CDR2 FQGNSA. The full variable domain, completed using reference TRBV7-2 and TRBJ2-1, is GAGVSQSPSNKVTEKGKDVELRCDPISGHTALYWYRQSLGQGLEFLIYFQGNSAPDKSGLPSDRFSAERTGGSVSTLTIQRTQQEDSAVYLCASSLGTRSGEQFFGPGTRLTVL.

V is TRBV7-3 and J is TRBJ2-3, with D possibly being TRBD2 (6 bases). V was cut by 5 bases and J by 5 bases, with 23 bases left in between. In germline, CDR1 is SGHTA, CDR2 FQGTGA. This CDR3 region has 17 residues. Written as DNA, the CDR3 is TGTGCCAGCAGCGCAACTTTGACCGGGAGTGGAGGAGATACGCAGTATTTT. Amino acids: CASSATLTGSGGDTQYF.

This clone was counted between two and nine times. The genes are TRBV7-9 and TRBJ1-2; D gene unclear. Germline V gene sequence: CDR1 SEHNR, CDR2 FQNEAQ (reference sequence). This CDR3 is 16 amino acids long. V was trimmed by 5 bases and J by 7 bases, leaving 23 bases between them. The CDR3 is CASSPVWYSSYGGYTF. The CDR3 DNA reads as TGTGCCAGCAGCCCGGTCTGGTATTCCTCCTACGGTGGCTACACCTTC.

CDR3 coding DNA: TGTGCCAAGGCGGAAAGGACAGAGAAGAGCTCCTACGAGCAGTACTTC. This sequence encodes CAKAERTEKSSYEQYF. The chain is built from TRBV2 and TRBJ2-7; D is possibly TRBD1 (6 bases). Germline V CDR1 and CDR2: SNHLY, FYNNEI. V was trimmed by 10 bases and J by 0 bases, leaving 22 bases between them. This CDR3 contains 16 residues.

The chain has TRBV18 and TRBJ1-1, with TRBD1 matching over 9 bases. CDR1 and CDR2 (germline): KGHSH, LQKENI. With V trimmed by 3 bases and J by 3 bases, 14 bases remained unmatched. The CDR3 runs to 18 residues. This CDR3 is CASSPPGQGRELDTEAFF. In DNA form, the CDR3 reads TGTGCCAGCTCACCTCCGGGACAGGGACGAGAGTTGGACACTGAAGCTTTCTTT.

The V call is TRBV11-3, the J call TRBJ2-7; 7 bases line up with TRBD2. CDR1 SGHNT and CDR2 YENEEA come from the germline V gene. The CDR3 is made up of 15 amino acids. J was trimmed by 6 bases and V by 3 bases; bases with no gene match: 11. The CDR3 here is CASSLTANGGSEQYF. The CDR3 bases are TGTGCCAGCAGCTTGACCGCCAACGGCGGGAGCGAGCAGTACTTC.

In DNA, the CDR3 is TGTGCCAGCAGGAAGACAGGGAGTGGCTACACCTTC. The encoded protein is CASRKTGSGYTF. V gene TRBV11-2 combines with J gene TRBJ1-2, with 7 bases that match TRBD1. The CDR3 extends over 12 amino acids. J was trimmed by 7 bases and V by 6 bases; bases with no gene match: 5. Per the germline V gene, CDR1 is SGHAT and CDR2 is FQNNGV.

The chain recombines TRBV15 with TRBJ2-3; D is uncertain. The V gene lost 0 bases and the J gene lost 3 bases, with 4 bases spanning the gap. Germline CDR1 and CDR2: LNHNV and YYDKDF (reference sequence). The CDR3 loop spans 13 amino acids. The CDR3 DNA reads TGTGCCACCAGCAGAGATCCGACAGATACGCAGTATTTT. Translated: CATSRDPTDTQYF.

The rearrangement uses TRBV10-2 and TRBJ2-2; 9 bases agree with TRBD1. The CDR3 is made up of 14 amino acids. J lost 6 bases, V lost 9 bases, and 8 bases had no gene match. From germline, CDR1 is WSHSY and CDR2 SAAADI. The CDR3 is CASSGQGPPGELFF. CDR3 DNA sequence: TGCGCCAGTTCAGGACAGGGGCCCCCCGGGGAGCTGTTTTTT.